Sequencing of this TCR beta chain was carried out in a study of response to subunit inactivated influenza vaccine. Germline CDR1 reads MDHEN; CDR2 reads SYDVKM. The CDR3 sequence is 12 residues long. The V and J ends lost 7 bases and 2 bases respectively, with 9 bases between them. This clonotype was counted a few times. Its specificity is unknown. TCRdb called the RT-PCR reads again in MiXCR, with one record for every CDR3 protein. Seen here are some 480,000 distinct CDR3 sequences, around 9.9% observed once, and the top ten hold approximately 12%. Study outcomes and limitations: T cells newly recruited by each seasonal influenza vaccination are few, the authors suggested.

This specimen consisted of PBMCs from blood, obtained more than 35 days after vaccination. The chain recombines TRBV28 with TRBJ2-7; D gene uncertain. The receptor's source is a man aged 50-59 years who received an inactivated influenza vaccine. CDR3 DNA: TGTGCCAGCACCATGACCACCTACGAGCAGTACTTC. Translated: CASTMTTYEQYF.